Presented here are 27 T cell receptor beta chains from one specimen sequenced in a study of T cells in women clearing cervical HPV infection. Repertoires were generated with immunoSEQ multiplex PCR, while TCRdb's copy carries only in-frame clones and drops some. Its table lists 35,000 to 45,000 clones. Source material: blood buffy coat. These receptors originate from a woman aged 18 to 69 with a cervical HPV16 infection that either progressed to CIN3+ or cleared (not recorded which).

As regards this clone: One end of the junction fails to match germline, which may point to a read error. The read is 3 residues too short to cover the CDR3 end, so that end is filled in from the germline J gene. In the same sample, other DNA sequences code for this CDR3. The rearrangement links TRBV6-2 or TRBV6-3 to TRBJ1-3, with TRBD1 matching over 7 bases. CDR3 length equals 13 residues. Germline CDR1 and CDR2: MNHEY and SVGEGT. This CDR3 reads CASRTGPGNTIYF. CDR3 bases read: TGTGCCAGCAGGACAGGGCCTGGAAACACG.

Details on this clone: The read terminates 3 residues ahead of where the CDR3 ends, so the germline J gene completes it. This chain links TRBV6-2 or TRBV6-3 with TRBJ2-7; 8 positions match TRBD2. The CDR3 length is 14 residues. The germline CDR1 and CDR2 sequences are MNHEY and SVGEGT. V was clipped by 2 bases and J by 0 bases; unmatched bases: 0. CDR3 DNA (partial): TGTGCCAGCAGTTACGGGACTAGCTCCTACGAG. This sequence encodes CASSYGTSSYE. The entire CDR3 sequence reads CASSYGTSSYEQYF.

A remark on this clone: The missing CDR3 end, 3 residues past where the read stops, is filled in from the germline J gene. This sequence joins TRBV2 and TRBJ2-3; TRBD1 agrees at 10 bases. Trimming cost V 3 bases and J 3 bases; bases outside gene matches: 3. CDR1 is SNHLY and CDR2 is FYNNEI in the germline V gene. The length of the CDR3 is 15 residues. CDR3 DNA (partial): TGTGCCAGCAGTGATTTGGGACAGGGGACAGATACG. As protein: CASSDLGQGTDT. The whole CDR3 sequence is CASSDLGQGTDTQYF.

Remarks on this clone: The sequenced fragment ends 3 residues before the CDR3 boundary, so the rest is inferred from the germline J gene. This chain joins TRBV6-2 or TRBV6-3 and TRBJ2-7; possible D gene TRBD1, 6 bases. The germline V gene has CDR1 MNHEY and CDR2 SVGEGT. There are 13 residues in the CDR3. Trimming took off 7 bases at V and 4 bases at J, with 14 bases between the two ends. CDR3 loop: CASIRQAPYEQYF. CDR3 DNA, as far as it was read: TGTGCCAGCATCAGACAGGCCCCGTACGAG.

To note about this clone: From the germline J gene comes the end of the CDR3, since the read stops 3 residues before it. The rearrangement joins TRBV10-3 to TRBJ2-7, with D possibly being TRBD1 or TRBD2 (5 bases each). This CDR3 spans 14 amino acids. Germline CDR1 reads ENHRY; CDR2 reads SYGVKD. Trimming stripped 5 bases from V and 3 bases from J, with 14 bases between. The CDR3 bases that were read are TGTGCCATCAGTCCCTATACGAGGGGCTACGAG. Translated, it gives CAISPYTRGYE. The whole CDR3 protein is CAISPYTRGYEQYF.

Details on this clone: The read comes to an end 3 residues before the CDR3 does, leaving the germline J gene to fill in the end. This chain joins TRBV5-1 and TRBJ2-7; 9 bases are shared with TRBD1. Germline values: CDR1 SGHRS, CDR2 YFSETQ. The CDR3 totals 15 residues. The ends lost 0 bases at V and 3 bases at J; junction bases unmatched: 4. This CDR3 reads CASSLALGQGYEQYF. CDR3 DNA, as far as it was read: TGCGCCAGCAGCTTGGCCCTGGGACAGGGCTACGAG. Full variable domain (missing parts from reference TRBV5-1 and TRBJ2-7): KAGVTQTPRYLIKTRGQQVTLSCSPISGHRSVSWYQQTPGQGLQFLFEYFSETQRNKGNFPGRFSGRQFSNSRSEMNVSTLELGDSALYLCASSLALGQGYEQYFGPGTRLTVT.

Notes on this clone: From the germline J gene comes the end of the CDR3, since the read stops 3 residues before it. This chain uses TRBV7-2 with TRBJ1-6, with a tentative D call TRBD1 (6 bases). V lost 5 bases and J lost 2, with 7 bases in between. The germline V gene has CDR1 SGHTA and CDR2 FQGNSA. There are 14 residues in the CDR3. The covered CDR3 bases are TGTGCCAGCAGCAACAGGGCCTATAATTCACCC. Protein sequence: CASSNRAYNSP. The whole CDR3 reads CASSNRAYNSPLHF.

Turning to this clone: The read finishes 3 residues shy of the CDR3 end, and the germline J gene is used to complete it. This chain uses TRBV19 with TRBJ1-1, with 7 bases that match TRBD1. J gave up 4 bases and V 2 bases, and 4 bases lay outside the gene matches. The CDR3 has 14 amino acids. In germline, CDR1 is LNHDA, CDR2 SQIVND (reference sequence). The CDR3 spells CASSIQGVTTEAFF. The part of the CDR3 DNA that was read is TGTGCCAGTAGTATACAGGGGGTAACCACTGAA.

Points on this clone: The read gets to within 3 residues of the CDR3 end, and the germline J gene fills in the rest. The V call is TRBV29-1, the J call TRBJ2-3; 11 nucleotides align to TRBD2. The germline V gene has CDR1 SQVTM and CDR2 ANQGSEA. The CDR3 runs to 14 residues. V trimming: 5 bases; J trimming: 4 bases; junction bases outside the gene matches: 5. CDR3 DNA (partial): TGCAGCGTTATACTAGCGGGAGTTTCAGATACG. It yields the protein CSVILAGVSDT. Given in full, the CDR3 is CSVILAGVSDTQYF.

On this clone: The read ends 3 residues before the CDR3 terminus; that terminus is restored from the germline J gene. The chain carries TRBV20-1 and TRBJ2-4, with a possible D match to TRBD2 (6 bases). CDR3 size: 13 residues. Germline loops: CDR1 DFQATT, CDR2 SNEGSKA (reference sequence). The CDR3 DNA, read in part, is TGCAGTGCTAGAGGTGGCGCGGGAAAAGAT. Amino acid sequence: CSARGGAGKD. The CDR3, in full, reads CSARGGAGKDQYF.

As to this clone: The CDR3 extends 3 residues past the end of the read, so its final part is completed from the germline J gene. The genes are TRBV5-6 and TRBJ1-4; 10 bases fit TRBD1. Trimming at V came to 4 bases and at J to 7 bases, leaving 4 bases not matched to a gene. From germline, CDR1 is SGHDT and CDR2 YYEEEE. The CDR3 has 14 residues. The CDR3 bases that were read are TGTGCCAGCAGCCCTGACAGGGGGCCTGAAAAA. Residues: CASSPDRGPEK. Given in full, the CDR3 is CASSPDRGPEKLFF.

CDR3 bases read: TGTGCCATAACTACGGTGGGCTCCTATAATTCACCC. Its translation: CAITTVGSYNSP. Given in full, the CDR3 is CAITTVGSYNSPLHF. The chain has TRBV10-3 and TRBJ1-6, with D unclear. The sequenced fragment ends 3 residues before the CDR3 boundary, so the rest is inferred from the germline J gene. From germline, CDR1 is ENHRY and CDR2 SYGVKD. The CDR3 runs 15 residues. V was pared by 9 bases and J by 0 bases, with 12 bases between.

On this clone: With the read ending 3 residues before the CDR3 end, the germline J gene is used to fill in that end. The chain couples TRBV5-1 to TRBJ2-1; the D is unclear. There are 14 residues in the CDR3. Germline CDR1 and CDR2: SGHRS and YFSETQ. Trimming cost V 1 base and J 8 bases, with 13 bases left between them. The CDR3 sequence: CASSLWLKGDEQFF. The part of the CDR3 DNA that was read is TGCGCCAGCAGCTTGTGGCTTAAGGGCGATGAG.

In the case of this clone: Read sequence stops 3 residues before the CDR3 end, and the germline J gene provides the missing end. The chain is built from TRBV5-4 and TRBJ1-1, with a possible D match to TRBD1 (5 bases). Trimming stripped 1 base from V and 6 bases from J, with 10 bases between. Germline CDR1 and CDR2: SGHNT and YYREEE (reference sequence). The CDR3 totals 13 residues. The DNA read from the CDR3 is TGTGCCAGCAGCTTGTGGGGAGGGGCTGAA. Protein product: CASSLWGGAE. The whole CDR3 sequence is CASSLWGGAEAFF.

Turning to this clone: The sequenced fragment ends 3 residues before the CDR3 boundary, so the rest is inferred from the germline J gene. This chain links TRBV6-1 with TRBJ1-5; D possibly corresponds to TRBD1 (5 bases). V lost 0 bases, J lost 4 bases, and 10 bases lay in between. CDR3 length: 15 amino acids. The germline CDR1 and CDR2 sequences are MNHNS and SASEGT. The CDR3 spells CASSEALGQNQPQHF. The DNA read from the CDR3 is TGTGCCAGCAGTGAAGCGTTGGGGCAAAATCAGCCC.

A remark on this clone: The read halts 3 residues ahead of the CDR3 end, with the missing end drawn from the germline J gene. The chain recombines TRBV19 with TRBJ2-5; D is perhaps TRBD2 (5 bases). With 3 bases removed from V and 5 bases from J, the gap between germline ends came to 13 bases. Germline V gene data show CDR1 as LNHDA and CDR2 as SQIVND (reference sequence). The CDR3 extends over 14 amino acids. Here the CDR3 reads CASSIISEGETQYF. CDR3 DNA (partial): TGTGCCAGTAGTATTATCAGTGAGGGCGAGACC.

For this clone: The read terminates 3 residues before the CDR3 end, so the remaining end is supplied by the germline J gene. V is TRBV5-1 and J is TRBJ2-1; 7 nucleotides agree with TRBD1. With 2 bases clipped from V and 5 bases from J, the junction kept 10 bases outside the gene matches. CDR3 length: 16 residues. Germline V gene data show CDR1 as SGHRS and CDR2 as YFSETQ. Partial CDR3 DNA: TGCGCCAGCAGCTTCGGGACAGTAGGATTCAACAATGAG. It translates to CASSFGTVGFNNE. The complete CDR3 reads CASSFGTVGFNNEQFF. The variable domain in full, completed from reference TRBV5-1 and TRBJ2-1, reads KAGVTQTPRYLIKTRGQQVTLSCSPISGHRSVSWYQQTPGQGLQFLFEYFSETQRNKGNFPGRFSGRQFSNSRSEMNVSTLELGDSALYLCASSFGTVGFNNEQFFGPGTRLTVL.

Notes on this clone: The CDR3 end lies 3 residues beyond the end of the read and is filled in from the germline J gene. The chain links TRBV20-1 to TRBJ2-3; 8 nucleotides match TRBD2. The V gene end was trimmed by 6 bases and the J gene end by 3 bases; junction bases not matched to a gene: 11. The CDR3 has 15 residues. In germline, CDR1 is DFQATT, CDR2 SNEGSKA (reference sequence). The CDR3 bases that were read are TGCAGTGCGCAGCGGGAGAGTACAAGGACAGATACG. Protein product: CSAQRESTRTDT. The whole CDR3 region reads CSAQRESTRTDTQYF.

With regard to this clone: Read coverage stops 3 residues before the CDR3 terminus; the germline J gene supplies the remainder. This chain joins TRBV19 and TRBJ1-6, with TRBD1 matching over 8 bases. This CDR3 is 15 amino acids long. Germline V gives CDR1 LNHDA, CDR2 SQIVND (reference sequence). J lost 6 bases, V lost 6 bases, and 7 bases had no gene match. The chain's CDR3 is CASRPDRGSNSPLHF. The DNA read from the CDR3 is TGTGCCAGTAGGCCTGACAGGGGAAGTAATTCACCC.

Note on this clone: The CDR3 end falls 3 residues outside the read, so it is completed with the germline J gene. The chain links TRBV7-9 to TRBJ1-1, with TRBD1 identical over 8 bases. The V gene's germline CDR1 is SEHNR and CDR2 FQNEAQ (reference sequence). V lost 4 bases and J lost 5; bases outside the gene matches: 6. The CDR3 covers 14 residues. The sequenced part of the CDR3 DNA is TGTGCCAGCAGCTCCAGGACAGGGAGGACTGAA. Translated: CASSSRTGRTE. The entire CDR3 protein reads CASSSRTGRTEAFF.

Remarks on this clone: The read stops 3 residues short of the end of the CDR3; the missing end is completed from the germline J gene. The chain has TRBV18 and TRBJ2-5; D is perhaps TRBD1 (6 bases). V lost 6 bases and J lost 5, with 19 bases in between. The germline V gene encodes CDR1 KGHSH and CDR2 LQKENI. The CDR3 contains 15 residues. The part of the CDR3 DNA that was read is TGTGCCAGCTCCCTCCTACAGGGCTTTCGGGAGACC. It translates to CASSLLQGFRET. The whole CDR3 sequence reads CASSLLQGFRETQYF.

In the case of this clone: With the read ending 3 residues before the CDR3 end, the germline J gene is used to fill in that end. The chain uses TRBV27 and TRBJ2-3, with 10 bases identical to TRBD1. V shed 4 bases and J 8 bases; nucleotides not matched to a gene: 12. The CDR3 has 16 residues. Per germline, CDR1 MNHEY and CDR2 SMNVEV (reference sequence). The covered CDR3 bases are TGTGCCAGCAGTTCCGCCCTTGGGACAGGGGTCCTTACG. It yields the protein CASSSALGTGVLT. From start to end, the CDR3 is CASSSALGTGVLTQYF.

Notes on this clone: From the germline J gene comes the end of the CDR3, since the read stops 3 residues before it. The chain links TRBV19 to TRBJ1-1, with D hard to call. Germline V gene data show CDR1 as LNHDA and CDR2 as SQIVND (reference sequence). V dropped 0 bases and J dropped 1 base, with 9 bases sitting between them. The CDR3 is 15 amino acids. Incomplete CDR3 DNA: TGTGCCAGTAGTATAGACCCAGAGGGGAACACTGAA. Residues: CASSIDPEGNTE. The CDR3 in its entirety is CASSIDPEGNTEAFF.

Of note for this clone: The DNA ends 3 residues before the CDR3 does, and the rest of the CDR3 is filled in from the germline J gene. The chain employs TRBV7-3 and TRBJ2-7, with TRBD2 matching over 12 bases. Trimming removed 11 bases from V and 1 base from J; junction bases left unmatched: 6. From germline, CDR1 is SGHTA and CDR2 FQGTGA. The length of the CDR3 is 14 residues. The sequenced part of the CDR3 DNA is TGTGCCGGATCGACTAGCGGGGGTTCCTACGAG. It specifies CAGSTSGGSYE. The entire CDR3 protein is CAGSTSGGSYEQYF. The full variable domain, completed using reference TRBV7-3 and TRBJ2-7, is GAGVSQTPSNKVTEKGKYVELRCDPISGHTALYWYRQSLGQGPEFLIYFQGTGAADDSGLPNDRFFAVRPEGSVSTLKIQRTERGDSAVYLCAGSTSGGSYEQYFGPGTRLTVT.

Worth noting for this clone: The CDR3 extends 3 residues past the end of the read, so its final part is completed from the germline J gene. The chain links TRBV19 to TRBJ2-5, with 9 bases matching TRBD1. V dropped 5 bases and J dropped 5; count of bases not matched to a gene: 12. The CDR3 totals 16 residues. CDR1 and CDR2 (germline): LNHDA, SQIVND (reference sequence). The chain's CDR3 is CASSATGQGVTETQYF. The covered CDR3 bases are TGTGCCAGTAGTGCGACGGGACAGGGAGTCACCGAGACC.

The CDR3 region is CASSPKRTVLGEQYF. The DNA read from the CDR3 is TGCGCCAGCAGTCCCAAGCGGACCGTTCTGGGCGAG. The rearrangement links TRBV23-1 to TRBJ2-7; a weak D match, TRBD2 (5 bases). Read sequence stops 3 residues before the CDR3 end, and the germline J gene provides the missing end. TRBV23-1 is noted as an ORF with a role that remains uncertain. V was cut by 4 bases and J by 6 bases, with 19 bases left in between. This CDR3 comprises 15 residues.

Comment on this clone: The read halts 3 residues ahead of the CDR3 end, with the missing end drawn from the germline J gene. V is TRBV5-6 and J is TRBJ2-5; a weak D match, TRBD2 (5 bases). CDR1 and CDR2 (germline): SGHDT, YYEEEE. The CDR3 spans 14 residues. V shed 0 bases and J shed 4 bases, with 10 bases lying between them. CDR3 residues: CASSLGGLGETQYF. The CDR3 bases that were read are TGTGCCAGCAGCTTGGGAGGGTTGGGAGAGACC.